This T cell receptor (beta chain) was captured in a study of cytomegalovirus exposure and HLA in healthy donors. Germline V gene lookup returns CDR1 KGHSH and CDR2 LQKENI. This CDR3 has 14 amino acids. V gave up 5 bases and J gave up 7 bases; unmatched junction bases: 5. Notes on this clone: Its specificity is unknown.

The PCR had 60 Vbeta and 13 Jbeta primers. Sequencing was performed with immunoSEQ multiplex PCR; in TCRdb, only in-frame clones are kept and a portion is missing. The repertoire has approximately 73,000 clones, roughly 63% of them found once; the top ten carry 5% to 6%. Study-wide results and caveats: Listed as cytomegalovirus-associated were around 160 TCR beta chains. The authors later linked a missense DCLRE1C variant to TCR beta V- and J-gene trimming. A few chains linked to CMV were shown in vitro to be specific for CMV antigens. Rare TCR sequences dominated, though some public TCRs recurred in many donors.

The V call is TRBV18, the J call TRBJ2-1, with 10 bases that match TRBD1. The sequence derives from a man aged 25-45 years in good health and CMV-seropositive. Material for sequencing was PBMCs. CDR3 DNA sequence: TGTGCCAGCTCAAGGGACAGGGGAGAAAATGAGCAGTTCTTC. It translates to CASSRDRGENEQFF.